Listed here is a single T cell receptor (beta chain). It has no known antigen specificity. A much more abundant neighbour one base away suggests this may be a read error. This sample was taken from a study of CD8 T cells in ankylosing spondylitis (TCRdb year 2017). Concerning the study at large: To find TCR variants linked to disease, the study profiled T cell receptor beta repertoires in ankylosing spondylitis patients and healthy donors. The full study cohort was made up of 25 ankylosing spondylitis patients and roughly 100 healthy donors. Peripheral blood samples were taken, and synovial fluid was additionally collected from ankylosing spondylitis patients. General study outcomes and caveats: The disease-linked clones showed a CD8+ phenotype and occurred at relatively low frequencies in peripheral blood. Some motif variants were previously reported in synovial fluid and blood of reactive arthritis patients, suggesting common disease-initiation mechanisms. Significant enrichment of the disease-linked clones was reported in matched synovial fluid samples from ankylosing spondylitis patients. A TCR beta motif of about 8 highly homologous amino acid variants appeared characteristic of blood from ankylosing spondylitis patients.

Including the terminal cysteine and phenylalanine, the CDR3 comprises 15 residues. Here the CDR3 DNA is all that survives: 45 bases in frame from base 1. For CDR1 and CDR2, the germline V gene lists SGHAT and FQNNGV. Sequencing was performed on an Illumina HiSeq 2500. Quantitative 5'-RACE with molecular barcodes was the method used to prepare the TCR beta libraries. Per the authors' processing: A new computational method based on a probabilistic model of VDJ rearrangement was used to identify disease-linked TCR variants. TCRdb itself trimmed the public reads at Q25 with fastp, ran MiXCR and retained productive beta chains. Identical CDR3 proteins give one entry, which carries the most common genes and DNA. TCRdb's processing, not the study's, gives the V and J calls here. The sample data list about 500,000 distinct CDR3 sequences, and roughly 12% of these were observed just once. Almost 7% of the sample goes to the ten largest clones.

The sequence came from a male donor with ankylosing spondylitis. The sequenced sample consisted of blood, either unsorted or a sorted T cell fraction (not recorded which). The sequence is built from TRBV11-2 and TRBJ2-5, and 9 junctional nucleotides match TRBD1. The encoded CDR3 is CARSLGDRDFETQYF. The DNA sequence is given as TGTGCCAGAAGCTTAGGGGACAGGGATTTTGAGACCCAGTACTTC.